The present T cell receptor beta chain was sequenced within a study of blood T cell repertoires in COVID-19. Sequenced by immunoSEQ multiplex PCR; TCRdb stores in-frame clones only, minus some. The sample comprises about 400,000 clones, roughly 91% of which are singletons, and 1.5% to 2% rests with the top ten. The CDR3 runs to 13 residues. Germline V gives CDR1 SGHTA, CDR2 FQGNSA. The V segment lost 1 base and the J segment 9 bases; nucleotides outside the gene matches: 3. This chain joins TRBV7-2 and TRBJ2-1, with 7 positions matching TRBD2. The TCR sequence derives from a young woman who had recovered from COVID-19. Input material: PBMCs or T cells enriched from blood (not recorded which). The CDR3 nucleotides read TGTGCCAGCAGCTTAGGGGGCGGGGGTGAGCAGTTCTTC. It specifies CASSLGGGGEQFF.